The 9 T cell receptor beta chains given below trace back to one sample, sequenced in a study of T cells in Graves' hyperthyroidism and ophthalmopathy. The investigators amplified TCR beta CDR3 regions from RNA transcripts. Carried out on the TCR CDR3, a first-round RT-PCR used the HTBI primer set. TCRdb re-called the multiplex PCR reads with MiXCR, one entry per CDR3 protein. The sample has some 300,000 distinct CDR3 sequences; around 19% are singletons. The sequencing sample was made of blood. The receptors stem from a man in his forties or fifties with Graves' ophthalmopathy.

As concerns this clonotype: A much larger clone differs from this one at a single base, so this may be a read error. The genes are TRBV5-1 and TRBJ2-6; D is undetermined. This CDR3 has 16 residues. The germline CDR1 and CDR2 sequences are SGHRS and YFSETQ. The CDR3 bases are TGCGCCGGCAGCTTGTCCCCCAGCTCTGGGGCCAACGTCCTGACTTTC. Translating it yields CAGSLSPSSGANVLTF.

This clonotype was seen many times. The chain joins TRBV28 to TRBJ1-5; D might be TRBD1 (6 bases). The CDR3 contains 15 residues. Deletions cut 4 bases from V and 4 bases from J, with 14 bases between. The germline gives CDR1 MDHEN, CDR2 SYDVKM. This CDR3 is CASSSDRTANQPQHF. CDR3 DNA sequence: TGTGCCAGCAGTTCAGATCGGACAGCTAATCAGCCCCAGCATTTT.

This clonotype was detected many times. CDR3 bases: TGTGCCTGGAGTGCAGGGGAGGATCAGCCCCAGCATTTT. This codes for CAWSAGEDQPQHF. The chain carries TRBV30 and TRBJ1-5; possibly TRBD1 for D (6 bases). This CDR3 comprises 13 residues. The ends were cut back, 1 base at V and 5 bases at J, with 9 bases in the middle. The germline V gene encodes CDR1 GTSNPN and CDR2 SVGIG (reference sequence).

The chain has TRBV20-1 and TRBJ2-5; D remains unclear. The CDR3 totals 14 residues. Trimming removed 6 bases at V and 5 bases at J, with 19 bases between. The germline V gene encodes CDR1 DFQATT and CDR2 SNEGSKA (reference sequence). The CDR3 protein is CSAPQKLDFETQYF. Here the CDR3 DNA reads TGCAGTGCCCCCCAAAAGTTAGATTTCGAGACCCAGTACTTC.

In its sample, this clonotype was seen many times. The gene calls are TRBV5-1 and TRBJ2-2; the match to TRBD2 covers 16 bases. CDR1 SGHRS and CDR2 YFSETQ come from the germline V gene. Trimming at V came to 4 bases and at J to 6 bases, leaving 3 bases not matched to a gene. The CDR3 consists of 16 residues. The chain's CDR3 is CASSAGLAGGPGELFF. In nucleotides, the CDR3 is TGCGCCAGCAGCGCGGGACTAGCGGGAGGGCCCGGGGAGCTGTTTTTT.

Ten or more counts support this clonotype. V usage is TRBV7-9 and J usage is TRBJ2-7, with D possibly being TRBD1 (6 bases). V was clipped by 5 bases and J by 0 bases, with 20 bases between them. Germline values: CDR1 SEHNR, CDR2 FQNEAQ (reference sequence). This CDR3 contains 17 residues. Written as DNA, the CDR3 is TGTGCCAGCAGCCGGGACATCAGGACTGCGAGCTCCTACGAGCAGTACTTC. Translation: CASSRDIRTASSYEQYF.

This clonotype was detected only a few times. The chain carries TRBV28 and TRBJ1-5, with D possibly being TRBD1 (6 bases). Germline CDR1 and CDR2: MDHEN and SYDVKM. The V end was cut by 2 bases, the J end by 2 bases, with 22 bases between. The CDR3 is 19 residues long. Here the CDR3 DNA reads TGTGCCAGCAGTTTACTTCGGGTCAACAGGGAGGCGCGCAATCAGCCCCAGCATTTT. Amino acid sequence: CASSLLRVNREARNQPQHF. The full variable domain, completed using reference TRBV28 and TRBJ1-5, is DVKVTQSSRYLVKRTGEKVFLECVQDMDHENMFWYRQDPGLGLRLIYFSYDVKMKEKGDIPEGYSVSREKKERFSLILESASTNQTSMYLCASSLLRVNREARNQPQHFGDGTRLSIL.

Many counts were recorded for this clonotype. The CDR3 sequence: CASSRTAGSNEQYF. The CDR3 coding sequence is TGTGCCAGCAGCCGGACGGCGGGCAGCAACGAGCAGTACTTC. J is TRBJ2-7 and V is TRBV7-8, with a weak D call TRBD2 (5 bases). In germline, CDR1 is SGHVS, CDR2 FQNEAQ. The CDR3 sequence is 14 residues long. Trimming removed 5 bases at V and 5 bases at J, with 16 bases between.

This clonotype was counted at least ten times. The chain joins TRBV24-1 to TRBJ2-1; possibly TRBD1 for D (6 bases). Germline V CDR1 and CDR2: KGHDR, SFDVKD. V was clipped by 5 bases and J by 3 bases, with 22 bases between them. This CDR3 spans 18 amino acids. The CDR3 DNA is TGTGCCACCAGTGGATCCGTCGTGCCAGGGGTTATCTACAATGAGCAGTTCTTC. Translated: CATSGSVVPGVIYNEQFF.